Sequencing of this T cell receptor (beta chain) was carried out in a study of cytomegalovirus exposure and HLA in healthy donors. Worth noting for this clone: The antigen remains undetermined.

The PCR had 60 Vbeta and 13 Jbeta primers. Profiled with immunoSEQ multiplex PCR; TCRdb holds only in-frame clones, not every one. The sample data list under 40,000 clones. Looked up from germline, CDR1 is SGHRS and CDR2 is YFSETQ. The ends were cut back, 0 bases at V and 4 bases at J, with 10 bases in the middle. CDR3 length: 15 amino acids. Whole-study findings and limits: It was approximately 150 TCR beta chains that were listed as cytomegalovirus-associated.

The material sequenced was PBMCs. The sequence came from a female donor in good health and CMV-seronegative. This chain uses TRBV5-1 with TRBJ2-2, with D possibly TRBD1 on 5 matching bases. The CDR3 DNA reads TGCGCCAGCAGCTTGGGGCAGGGCGGCACCGGGGAGCTGTTTTTT. This translates into CASSLGQGGTGELFF.